This paragraph reports one TCR beta chain. Its target is not known. This CDR3 has 12 amino acids. V lost 0 bases and J lost 3, with 2 bases in between. CDR1 LNHNV and CDR2 YYDKDF come from the germline V gene (reference sequence). Sequenced by immunoSEQ multiplex PCR; TCRdb stores in-frame clones only, minus some. In the table there are more than 20,000 clones, around 87% of which are singletons. This sample is drawn from a study of T cells in localized non-small cell lung cancer. Notes on the study in general: Higher T cell density in the blood was associated with longer overall survival, whereas higher adjacent-lung clonality associated with shorter survival. Paired adjacent lung recovered a median roughly 56 of the top 100 tumor clones. Uninvolved adjacent lung showed peak T cell clonality, exceeding tumor.

The rearrangement joins TRBV15 to TRBJ2-5; D uncertain. The input for sequencing was PBMCs, taken before any cancer treatment. The receptor comes from a man aged 40 to 69 with stage II lung adenocarcinoma. The CDR3 sequence is CATSRDKETQYF. In DNA form, the CDR3 reads TGTGCCACCAGCAGAGATAAAGAGACCCAGTACTTC.